These 19 T cell receptor beta chains share one sample of origin, sequenced in a study of molecular identifiers for immune sequencing clone quantification. In TCRdb, the PCR reads were re-called with MiXCR into one record per CDR3 protein. The sample gives some 100,000 distinct CDR3 sequences, about 35% of which show up once; around 4% is in the top ten. The sequenced sample consisted of naive CD8+ T cells from blood, with Jurkat cell RNA spiked in. Regarding subset: FACS-sorted CD8+CD4-CCR7+CD45RA+ naive T cells. The receptors shown here come from a human donor in good health. Some libraries in this study had Jurkat cell RNA spiked in.

This clonotype was observed a few times. The rearrangement uses TRBV20-1 and TRBJ2-1; D is undetermined. With 0 bases removed from V and 5 bases from J, the gap between germline ends came to 14 bases. This CDR3 has 15 residues. Germline CDR1 DFQATT, CDR2 SNEGSKA (reference sequence). The CDR3 loop is CSAREFSAPNNEQFF. For the CDR3, the DNA is TGCAGTGCTAGAGAATTCAGCGCCCCCAACAATGAGCAGTTCTTC.

This clonotype was seen many times. The chain recombines TRBV20-1 with TRBJ1-6; D not certain. CDR1 is DFQATT, CDR2 SNEGSKA, per germline (reference sequence). The CDR3 extends over 12 amino acids. V lost 3 bases and J lost 11, with 11 bases in between. The CDR3 reads CSARKPMAPLHF. In DNA, the CDR3 is TGCAGTGCTAGGAAACCGATGGCACCCCTCCACTTT.

With respect to this clonotype: Just one base apart from a much larger clone, this may be a read error. The chain is built from TRBV4-3 and TRBJ2-3; the match to TRBD1 covers 9 bases. This CDR3 spans 16 amino acids. CDR1 LGHNA and CDR2 YSLEER come from the germline V gene. V lost 3 bases to trimming and J lost 2 bases; unmatched junction nucleotides: 6. The DNA of the CDR3 is TGCGCCAGCAGCCAGGACAGGGGCGCTAACACAGATACGCAGTATTTT. This encodes CASSQDRGANTDTQYF.

Comments on this clonotype: One base away lies a much larger clone, so this may be a sequencing read error. The chain couples TRBV28 to TRBJ2-7; D is unclear. In germline, CDR1 is MDHEN, CDR2 SYDVKM. The CDR3 consists of 14 residues. The CDR3 region has the DNA TGTGCCAGCAGCTTAGGACGTAACCCCTACGTGCAGTACTTC. This sequence encodes CASSLGRNPYVQYF.

This clonotype was observed at least ten times. This chain connects TRBV7-9 to TRBJ2-3; no firm D call. Germline V CDR1 and CDR2: SEHNR, FQNEAQ (reference sequence). Deletions cut 4 bases from V and 2 bases from J, with 16 bases between. The CDR3 has 16 residues. CDR3 sequence (DNA): TGTGCCAGCAGCTCCCCGGTAGCAGGTATCACAGATACGCAGTATTTT. This codes for CASSSPVAGITDTQYF.

This clonotype appeared a few times. The rearrangement uses TRBV28 and TRBJ2-2; D may match TRBD1 or TRBD2 (5 bases each). The CDR3 length is 11 residues. Germline V CDR1 and CDR2: MDHEN, SYDVKM. Trimming took 6 bases from V and 6 from J, leaving 5 bases between them. The CDR3 reads CASRGAGELFF. CDR3 nucleotide sequence: TGTGCCAGCAGGGGGGCCGGGGAGCTGTTTTTT. The entire variable domain, with the rest obtained from reference TRBV28 and TRBJ2-2, is as follows: DVKVTQSSRYLVKRTGEKVFLECVQDMDHENMFWYRQDPGLGLRLIYFSYDVKMKEKGDIPEGYSVSREKKERFSLILESASTNQTSMYLCASRGAGELFFGEGSRLTVL.

This clonotype showed up many times. The chain joins TRBV20-1 to TRBJ2-2; 8 nucleotides line up with TRBD1. The CDR3 loop spans 14 amino acids. The trim removed 3 bases at V and 0 bases at J, leaving 0 bases unmatched. CDR1 and CDR2 (germline): DFQATT, SNEGSKA (reference sequence). CDR3 in DNA: TGCAGTGCTAGGGACAGGGCGAACACCGGGGAGCTGTTTTTT. Encoded protein: CSARDRANTGELFF.

This clonotype was seen a handful of times. J is TRBJ2-5 and V is TRBV13; TRBD1 agrees at 7 bases. Per the germline V gene, CDR1 is PRHDT and CDR2 is FYEKMQ (reference sequence). The CDR3 is made up of 15 amino acids. The junction had 8 bases not matched to a gene; V was cut back by 4 bases and J by 3 bases. CDR3 bases: TGTGCCAGCAGCTCCCGAGACAGGGTTAAAGAGACCCAGTACTTC. Its translation: CASSSRDRVKETQYF.

A few counts support this clonotype. This chain links TRBV5-5 with TRBJ2-1; D gene unclear. The CDR3 has 16 amino acids. Trimming cost V 4 bases and J 7 bases, with 21 bases left between them. CDR1 is SGHKS, CDR2 YYEKEE, per germline (reference sequence). CDR3 sequence: CASSVQFEVPVNEQFF. CDR3 DNA: TGTGCCAGCAGCGTACAGTTCGAGGTCCCAGTGAATGAGCAGTTCTTC.

In its sample, this clonotype was seen many times. V is TRBV20-1 and J is TRBJ1-1, with TRBD1 matching over 8 bases. Trimming took 0 bases from V and 10 from J; bases not matched to a gene: 7. In germline, CDR1 is DFQATT, CDR2 SNEGSKA (reference sequence). This CDR3 spans 13 amino acids. In DNA, the CDR3 is TGCAGTGCTAGAGACCTACAGGGGGTCGGAGCTTTCTTT. Its protein is CSARDLQGVGAFF.

This clonotype came up a few times. The V call is TRBV10-2, the J call TRBJ2-5; perhaps TRBD2 as D (6 bases). The CDR3 is 14 residues long. CDR1 WSHSY and CDR2 SAAADI come from the germline V gene. Trimming shortened V by 3 bases and J by 2 bases, and 10 bases separated the two germline ends. CDR3 loop: CASSDGLLQETQYF. The CDR3 nucleotides are TGCGCCAGCAGTGACGGACTACTACAAGAGACCCAGTACTTC.

The chain links TRBV10-3 to TRBJ2-7; D unresolved. The V and J ends lost 0 bases and 3 bases respectively, with 9 bases between them. Germline-derived CDR1 and CDR2 are ENHRY and SYGVKD. The CDR3 is made up of 14 amino acids. This chain's CDR3 is CAISESVLYYEQYF. The CDR3 DNA sequence: TGTGCCATCAGTGAGTCGGTCTTGTACTACGAGCAGTACTTC.

This clonotype was found a few times. The chain combines TRBV24-1 with TRBJ2-1; D may correspond to TRBD1 or TRBD2 (5 bases each). V was shortened by 9 bases and J by 3 bases, with 5 bases between the two germline ends. The CDR3 totals 11 residues. CDR1 KGHDR and CDR2 SFDVKD come from the germline V gene. The CDR3 loop reads CATGGYNEQFF. The CDR3, as DNA: TGTGCCACCGGGGGCTACAATGAGCAGTTCTTC.

This clonotype was observed a handful of times. The V and J genes are TRBV29-1 and TRBJ2-7; no clear D gene. Germline values: CDR1 SQVTM, CDR2 ANQGSEA. The CDR3 has 12 residues. Trimming took 2 bases from V and 3 from J, leaving 8 bases between them. This chain's CDR3 is CSVELWDYEQYF. DNA for the CDR3: TGCAGCGTTGAATTATGGGACTACGAGCAGTACTTC.

This clonotype was counted a few times. This sequence joins TRBV27 and TRBJ2-7; D not certain. Trimming stripped 2 bases from V and 0 bases from J, with 14 bases between. This CDR3 has 16 amino acids. Per the germline V gene, CDR1 is MNHEY and CDR2 is SMNVEV (reference sequence). CDR3 coding DNA: TGTGCCAGCAGTTTAAGTGTCTTGGGTACCTCCTACGAGCAGTACTTC. Translating it yields CASSLSVLGTSYEQYF.

The chain joins TRBV20-1 to TRBJ2-5; perhaps D is TRBD1 or TRBD2 (5 bases each). CDR1 DFQATT and CDR2 SNEGSKA come from the germline V gene (reference sequence). The CDR3 is made up of 15 amino acids. Trimming pared 2 bases from V and 7 bases from J, leaving 20 bases between. CDR3 amino acids: CSARNGDGSWVTQYF. The CDR3, as DNA: TGCAGTGCTAGAAATGGGGACGGATCATGGGTGACCCAGTACTTC.

Regarding this clonotype: Sequence at one end of the junction differs from germline and may be a read error. The J gene is TRBJ2-3, the V gene TRBV7-9, with 12 bases identical to TRBD2. The germline gives CDR1 SEHNR, CDR2 FQNEAQ (reference sequence). The CDR3 covers 16 residues. The CDR3 sequence is CASSARLAGVIDTQNF. Here the CDR3 DNA reads TGTGCCAGCAGCGCAAGACTAGCGGGAGTTATAGATACGCAGAATTTT.

This sequence joins TRBV6-2 or TRBV6-3 and TRBJ2-6; D is perhaps TRBD1 (5 bases). Germline V lookup: CDR1 MNHEY, CDR2 SVGEGT. Trimming took 1 base from V and 2 from J, leaving 15 bases between them. This CDR3 region has 18 residues. DNA of the CDR3: TGTGCCAGCAGTTACTGGGCAGGGTCCGTAACTGGGGCCAACGTCCTGACTTTC. Its protein is CASSYWAGSVTGANVLTF.

This clonotype came up once. A much bigger clone sits one base away, suggesting this may be a read error. V gene TRBV7-9 combines with J gene TRBJ2-7, with 11 bases identical to TRBD2. The CDR3 has 15 residues. CDR1 SEHNR and CDR2 FQNEAQ come from the germline V gene (reference sequence). DNA of the CDR3: TGTACCAGCAGCCCACAGACTAGCGGGGAGGACGAGCAGTACTTC. Protein sequence: CTSSPQTSGEDEQYF.